The T cell receptor (beta chain) described here comes from a study of spatial heterogeneity in lung cancer. Study in general: Available follow-up PBMC samples, collected a median of around 23 months post-resection, were sequenced.

CDR1 is MNHNY and CDR2 is SVGAGI in the germline V gene (reference sequence). The CDR3 runs 16 residues. Trimming at V came to 0 bases and at J to 0 bases, leaving 4 bases not matched to a gene. A unique molecular identifier was carried by every single TCR cDNA molecule. Each CDR3 protein gets one entry after TCRdb re-called the 5' RACE reads with MiXCR. The sample has around 98,000 distinct CDR3 sequences, approximately 19% seen once; the top ten hold 21%. Time point: blood at routine non-recurrence follow-up after resection. Without sorting, whole RNA was sequenced from tumor, nontumor lung or frozen PBMC.

The chain is built from TRBV6-6 and TRBJ1-2; TRBD1 matches at 7 bases. This TCR came from a male donor with early-stage non-small cell lung cancer. The sequences come from PBMCs, collected at follow-up. CDR3 region: CASSYSDRASNYGYTF. The CDR3 coding sequence is TGTGCCAGCAGTTACTCTGACAGGGCATCTAACTATGGCTACACCTTC.